The clone carrying this T cell receptor beta chain was seen only once. Treatment in this sample: 15 to 20 received Ad26.COV2.S at low or high dose, single or two shots; about 5 received placebo; per-sample allocation not given. Sampling was done on day 63 after the first vaccine or placebo injection. The sample is drawn from a study of Ad26.COV2.S vaccination and SARS-CoV-2 variants. CDR1 and CDR2 from the germline V gene are SNHLY and FYNNEI. CDR3 length: 14 residues. V lost 7 bases, J lost 1 base, and 5 bases stayed unmatched. Only in-frame clones appear in the TCRdb table, and some are missing; sequencing was by immunoSEQ multiplex PCR. The data show some 390,000 clones, around nine tenths seen once.

The rearrangement links TRBV2 to TRBJ1-1; 8 bases line up with TRBD1. The material was peripheral blood, obtained in a trial of Ad26.COV2.S vaccine versus placebo. This sequence was found in a person between 18 and 59 years old who received the Ad26.COV2.S COVID-19 vaccine or a placebo. CDR3 residues: CASNGGQANTEAFF. The CDR3 DNA follows: TGTGCCAGCAACGGGGGACAGGCGAACACTGAAGCTTTCTTT.